One sample yielded the 23 T cell receptor beta chains listed below, sequenced in a study of blood T cells in healthy people across ages. A J-beta primer mix and a sample-barcoded 5' primer were used in a second PCR of about 7 to 12 cycles. A single record per CDR3 protein comes from TCRdb applying MiXCR to the 5' RACE reads. The table records 760,000 or so distinct CDR3 sequences, more than 20% of them present only once. These data were likewise used in another study, on T cells of mothers and their children.

The sample was blood. These receptors all come from a boy younger than 18 in good health.

The chain employs TRBV21-1 and TRBJ2-4; the table calls TRBD1, which could not be checked here. TRBV21-1 is a pseudogene segment. The CDR3 runs to 16 residues. CDR3 sequence: CASSKGEQLAKNIQYF. The DNA of the CDR3 is TGTGCCAGCAGCAAGGGGGAACAGCTAGCCAAAAACATTCAGTACTTC.

CDR3 region: CASSSPSSTDTQYF. The DNA for the CDR3 is TGTGCCAGCAGCTCCCCCTCTAGCACAGATACGCAGTATTTT. V is TRBV9 and J is TRBJ2-3; D call uncertain. The CDR3 length is 14 residues. Between the trimmed V and J ends, which lost 4 bases and 0 bases, there was a span of 9 bases. Germline assignment: CDR1 SGDLS and CDR2 YYNGEE.

This clonotype occurred a few times. This chain connects TRBV20-1 to TRBJ2-7, with 8 bases lining up with TRBD1. Trimming at V came to 0 bases and at J to 7 bases, leaving 8 bases not matched to a gene. The germline V gene encodes CDR1 DFQATT and CDR2 SNEGSKA (reference sequence). The CDR3 contains 14 residues. CDR3 nucleotide sequence: TGCAGTGCTAGAGATGCGGACAGGGCGGGGGAGCAGTACTTC. Translating it yields CSARDADRAGEQYF.

The chain combines TRBV28 with TRBJ1-2; weak D call: TRBD1 (6 bases). With 9 bases removed from V and 3 bases from J, the gap between germline ends came to 11 bases. There are 12 residues in the CDR3. Germline-derived CDR1 and CDR2 are MDHEN and SYDVKM. CDR3 sequence reads: CASQGWDYGYTF. The CDR3 DNA is TGTGCCAGTCAGGGGTGGGACTATGGCTACACCTTC.

The rearrangement links TRBV6-1 to TRBJ2-7, with D possibly being TRBD1 or TRBD2 (5 bases each). The CDR3 runs 13 residues. The V and J ends lost 7 bases and 2 bases respectively, with 12 bases between them. The germline V gene encodes CDR1 MNHNS and CDR2 SASEGT. CDR3 coding DNA: TGTGCCAGCACGGGGCTAGCCCCCTACGAGCAGTACTTC. This sequence encodes CASTGLAPYEQYF.

This clonotype has more than one count but fewer than ten. The J gene is TRBJ2-5, the V gene TRBV28, with a weak D call TRBD1 (6 bases). Germline CDR1 and CDR2: MDHEN and SYDVKM. Deletions cut 5 bases from V and 11 bases from J, with 21 bases between. CDR3 length: 14 amino acids. The DNA for the CDR3 is TGTGCCAGCAGTGACAGGAGGCCAGCCTTGGAGCAGTACTTC. Protein product: CASSDRRPALEQYF.

This clonotype was observed a handful of times. The rearrangement joins TRBV7-9 to TRBJ2-4, with 7 nucleotides matching TRBD2. V was pared by 4 bases and J by 13 bases, with 10 bases of the junction left unmatched. Germline lookup yields CDR1 SEHNR and CDR2 FQNEAQ (reference sequence). The CDR3 has 13 amino acids. The CDR3, as DNA: TGTGCCAGCAGCTCCAGCGAAGGGGAGGGACAGTACTTC. This translates into CASSSSEGEGQYF.

The chain carries TRBV12-3 or TRBV12-4 and TRBJ2-1; D might be TRBD1 (6 bases). The DNA matches TRBJ2-5 better at its end, which makes the J call doubtful. The CDR3 is made up of 14 amino acids. The chain's CDR3 is CASSGLGQGETQYF. CDR3 nucleotides: TGTGCCAGCAGCGGCCTGGGGCAGGGGGAGACCCAGTACTTC.

This clonotype was counted only a few times. The rearrangement links TRBV29-1 to TRBJ2-4; TRBD1 might be the D (6 bases). CDR1 is SQVTM, CDR2 ANQGSEA, per germline. There are 13 residues in the CDR3. Between the trimmed V and J ends, which lost 4 bases and 0 bases, there was a span of 7 bases. This CDR3 is CSVGTVAKNIQYF. CDR3 DNA: TGCAGCGTTGGGACAGTAGCCAAAAACATTCAGTACTTC.

This clonotype was seen only a few times. This chain links TRBV3-1 with TRBJ1-2; D ambiguous. In germline, CDR1 is LGHDT, CDR2 YNNKEL (reference sequence). This CDR3 comprises 16 residues. V dropped 5 bases and J dropped 2 bases, with 18 bases sitting between them. The CDR3 DNA sequence: TGTGCCAGCAGCATCCCTCTGTCGTCCGGGAACTATGGCTACACCTTC. As protein: CASSIPLSSGNYGYTF.

This clonotype was observed a single time. The chain uses TRBV20-1 and TRBJ1-6; TRBD1 is a possible D gene (5 bases). V shed 0 bases and J shed 9 bases, with 12 bases lying between them. The CDR3 contains 14 residues. Per the germline V gene, CDR1 is DFQATT and CDR2 is SNEGSKA (reference sequence). CDR3 coding DNA: TGCAGTGCTAGAGACAGGGCTGACTCTTCACCCCTCCACTTT. As protein: CSARDRADSSPLHF.

The V call is TRBV2, the J call TRBJ1-4, with D perhaps matching TRBD1 (5 bases). The CDR3 runs to 12 residues. Germline V gene lookup returns CDR1 SNHLY and CDR2 FYNNEI. Trimming took off 5 bases at V and 8 bases at J, with 9 bases between the two ends. The CDR3 nucleotides read TGTGCCAGCAGTACAGGAGGGGAAAAACTGTTTTTT. Amino acid sequence: CASSTGGEKLFF.

V usage is TRBV20-1 and J usage is TRBJ2-5; 7 nucleotides match TRBD1. The J call may be faulty, since TRBJ2-7 better matches the DNA end. This CDR3 is built from 15 residues. CDR1 is DFQATT and CDR2 is SNEGSKA in the germline V gene (reference sequence). In nucleotides, the CDR3 is TGCAGTGCTAGAGATGTCGACAGGGTGTCCTACGAGCAGTACTTC. It is translated as CSARDVDRVSYEQYF.

This chain joins TRBV20-1 and TRBJ2-1; 14 bases map to TRBD2. CDR1 DFQATT and CDR2 SNEGSKA come from the germline V gene (reference sequence). The CDR3 runs 15 residues. J lost 9 bases, V lost 3 bases, and 7 bases had no gene match. The CDR3 DNA follows: TGCAGTGCTAGCGGGGAGACTAGCGGGAGGGTTGAGCAGTTCTTC. Translated: CSASGETSGRVEQFF.

This chain joins TRBV6-5 and TRBJ2-7; D might be TRBD2 (6 bases). The CDR3 is 13 amino acids. The V end lost 4 bases, the J end lost 7 bases, and 14 bases lay between the germline ends. Looked up from germline, CDR1 is MNHEY and CDR2 is SVGAGI. CDR3 nucleotide sequence: TGTGCCAGCAGTTCCACCGGGAGCGAGGAGCAGTACTTC. It codes for CASSSTGSEEQYF.

Comment on this clonotype: One end of the junction does not line up with germline, which may come from a read error. The chain is built from TRBV7-3 and TRBJ2-3, with 10 positions matching TRBD1. The CDR3 is 15 amino acids. Looked up from germline, CDR1 is SGHTA and CDR2 is FQGTGA. The DNA for the CDR3 is TGCGCCAGCAGCTTGGGACAGGGGTTCGAAGATACGCAGTATTTT. It yields the protein CASSLGQGFEDTQYF. The variable domain in full, with the rest retrieved from reference TRBV7-3 and TRBJ2-3, is GAGVSQTPSNKVTEKGKYVELRCDPISGHTALYWYRQSLGQGPEFLIYFQGTGAADDSGLPNDRFFAVRPEGSVSTLKIQRTERGDSAVYLCASSLGQGFEDTQYFGPGTRLTVL.

The CDR3 spells CASGLGLAEQETQYF. The CDR3 DNA follows: TGTGCTAGTGGTTTGGGACTAGCGGAGCAAGAGACCCAGTACTTC. This chain links TRBV12-5 with TRBJ2-5; 9 bases match TRBD2. Losses at the gene ends were 1 base for V and 2 bases for J; bases not matched to a gene: 2. In germline, CDR1 is LGHNT, CDR2 FRNRAP. CDR3 length: 15 amino acids.

This clonotype has only a few counts. V and J are TRBV20-1 and TRBJ2-7, with 11 bases lining up with TRBD2. This CDR3 region has 14 residues. Germline trimming cut 3 bases from V and 5 bases from J; bases unmatched to any gene: 6. CDR1 is DFQATT, CDR2 SNEGSKA, per germline (reference sequence). The CDR3: CSASGGLAAHEQYF. CDR3 bases: TGCAGTGCTAGCGGGGGACTAGCGGCCCACGAGCAGTACTTC.

The chain combines TRBV29-1 with TRBJ2-3; a possible D gene is TRBD2 (6 bases). The V gene lost 4 bases and the J gene lost 2 bases, with 10 bases spanning the gap. Germline V gives CDR1 SQVTM, CDR2 ANQGSEA. The CDR3 runs to 13 residues. CDR3 nucleotide sequence: TGCAGCGTTGGAGCGGGCCCCACAGATACGCAGTATTTT. It codes for CSVGAGPTDTQYF.

The genes are TRBV29-1 and TRBJ2-2, with D unresolved. This CDR3 comprises 13 residues. Germline lookup yields CDR1 SQVTM and CDR2 ANQGSEA. Trimming left V 5 bases short and J 6 bases short, with 13 bases between. CDR3: CSVRHELAGELFF. The CDR3 DNA sequence: TGCAGCGTTAGACACGAGCTCGCCGGGGAGCTGTTTTTT.

The rearrangement links TRBV5-6 to TRBJ2-7; 7 positions match TRBD1. The CDR3 covers 14 residues. In germline, CDR1 is SGHDT, CDR2 YYEEEE. Trimming cost V 5 bases and J 3 bases; bases outside gene matches: 8. The chain's CDR3 is CASRRNRGDYEQYF. In DNA, the CDR3 is TGTGCCAGCAGACGTAACAGGGGTGACTACGAGCAGTACTTC.

In its sample, this clonotype was seen a few times. The V gene is TRBV11-1, the J gene TRBJ2-5; 8 positions agree with TRBD2. The last part of the DNA fits TRBJ2-1 better; the J call may be wrong. This CDR3 region has 14 residues. CDR1 is SGHAT and CDR2 is FQDESV in the germline V gene (reference sequence). CDR3 residues: CASSRSTSGNEQFF. CDR3 bases: TGTGCCAGCAGTCGCTCAACTAGCGGAAATGAGCAGTTCTTC.

V and J are TRBV29-1 and TRBJ1-5, with D perhaps TRBD1 (6 bases). The V end was cut by 7 bases, the J end by 5 bases, with 15 bases between. Germline lookup yields CDR1 SQVTM and CDR2 ANQGSEA. The CDR3 is 13 residues long. The CDR3, as DNA: TGCAGCGCTAGCACAGGGATGGATCAGCCCCAGCATTTT. It translates to CSASTGMDQPQHF.